The sample holds many counts of the clone carrying this T cell receptor beta chain. This entry belongs to a study of T cells after yellow fever vaccination. This CDR3 has 13 amino acids. V was pared by 5 bases and J by 1 base, with 8 bases between. TCRdb reanalysed the 5' RACE reads using MiXCR and keeps one entry per CDR3 protein. This sample has some 670,000 distinct CDR3 sequences, with roughly an eighth found just once. The chain carries TRBV12-3 or TRBV12-4 and TRBJ2-5; no reliable D call. The sequence came from a young man who received the YFV17D yellow fever vaccine. The sequences come from PBMCs, collected on the day of the yellow fever booster vaccination. In DNA form, the CDR3 reads TGTGCCAGCAGTCGGAGACTCCAAGAGACCCAGTACTTC. Translating it yields CASSRRLQETQYF.